This TCR beta chain was captured in a study of molecular identifiers for immune sequencing clone quantification. General study points: Spiked TCR RNA from one Jurkat cell reportedly showed up when mixed among around 1 million naive cells.

In the case of this clonotype: As yet, its antigen is unknown. An end of the junction does not agree with germline; a read error may underlie this.

RNA fractions of 10%, 30% or 50% and about 19,000 to 1,100,000 sorted cells were the source of naive CD8 libraries. Previously described methods and listed TCR primers were employed for the bulk TCR libraries. Each CDR3 protein gets one entry after TCRdb re-called the PCR reads with MiXCR. Found here are some 100,000 distinct CDR3 sequences, about 35% of them singletons; the top ten hold roughly 4.2%. This receptor was taken from a human donor in good health. Some libraries in this study had Jurkat cell RNA spiked in. Sequenced: naive CD8+ T cells from blood, with Jurkat cell RNA spiked in. Subset of the sample: FACS-sorted CD8+CD4-CCR7+CD45RA+ naive T cells.

CDR3 nucleotide sequence: TGTGCCAGTAGAAGGGGTGGCCAAGCGACCCAGTACTTC. This translates into CASRRGGQATQYF. The genes are TRBV19 and TRBJ2-5, with a possible D match to TRBD1 (5 bases). Germline-derived CDR1 and CDR2 are LNHDA and SQIVND (reference sequence). CDR3 length: 13 amino acids.